This paragraph covers one TCR beta chain sequence. CDR3 length equals 13 residues. V dropped 6 bases and J dropped 9; count of bases not matched to a gene: 4. Germline CDR1 and CDR2: MNHEY and SVGAGI. These data originate in a study of TIL therapy for anti-PD-1-resistant metastatic lung cancer. Study-wide context: Tumors were harvested before any PD-1/PD-L1 blockade. Tumors carried a median about 1.5 non-synonymous mutations per megabase. Most patients had lung adenocarcinoma.

Time point defined: pre-treatment sample, taken before nivolumab and TIL therapy. This was the immunoSEQ v3 assay. Assay used: immunoSEQ multiplex PCR; TCRdb lists only in-frame clones, some missing. The sample has 25,000 to 40,000 clones; around two thirds are singletons. The sequenced sample was blood, obtained at baseline. This clonotype was obtained from a woman aged 30 to 85 with non-small cell lung cancer. The V and J genes are TRBV6-5 and TRBJ1-6; 8 bases line up with TRBD1. CDR3 DNA: TGTGCCAGCAGAGACAGGGGATCTTCACCCCTCCACTTT. This codes for CASRDRGSSPLHF.